One sample yielded the 26 T cell receptor beta chains listed below, sequenced in a study of blood T cell repertoires in COVID-19. Sequencing was performed with immunoSEQ multiplex PCR; in TCRdb, only in-frame clones are kept and a portion is missing. The data show some 120,000 clones, 75% to 85% seen once. What was sequenced was peripheral blood. These receptors all come from a man in his forties or fifties with active or convalescent COVID-19.

The chain recombines TRBV9 with TRBJ1-2, with TRBD1 matching over 7 bases. The CDR3 is 15 amino acids. V lost 3 bases, J lost 4 bases, and 9 bases stayed unmatched. Germline-derived CDR1 and CDR2 are SGDLS and YYNGEE. This CDR3 is CASSAQGGGFYGYTF. The CDR3 bases are TGTGCCAGCAGCGCGCAGGGGGGCGGGTTCTATGGCTACACCTTC.

This clone was recorded a few times. The identical CDR3 is also encoded by other nucleotide sequences in the sample. This chain uses TRBV12-3 or TRBV12-4 with TRBJ1-2, with a tentative D call TRBD1 (6 bases). V lost 5 bases to trimming and J lost 2 bases, with 9 bases between them. This CDR3 spans 13 amino acids. CDR3: CASSLDRNYGYTF. CDR3 bases: TGTGCCAGCAGTCTGGACAGAAACTATGGCTACACCTTC.

The chain couples TRBV7-9 to TRBJ2-7, with D possibly matching TRBD2 (6 bases). Germline V gives CDR1 SEHNR, CDR2 FQNEAQ (reference sequence). The germline V and J ends were trimmed by 3 bases and 1 base, with 16 bases remaining between them. The CDR3 runs to 16 residues. The CDR3 DNA sequence: TGTGCCAGCAGCTTGGATGGGGCGGGGCTATCCTACGAGCAGTACTTC. Translating it yields CASSLDGAGLSYEQYF.

The rearrangement links TRBV25-1 to TRBJ1-1, with 7 bases identical to TRBD1. With V trimmed by 1 base and J by 8 bases, 13 bases remained unmatched. CDR3 length: 16 amino acids. CDR1 and CDR2 (germline): MGHDK, SYGVNS. The CDR3 DNA is TGTGCCAGCAGTGAATCTTCCGGGACAGCTATTCGGGAAGCTTTCTTT. Protein product: CASSESSGTAIREAFF.

The rearrangement joins TRBV5-1 to TRBJ1-4; 7 nucleotides line up with TRBD1. The CDR3 covers 15 residues. V lost 4 bases and J lost 5; bases outside the gene matches: 8. Germline V gene lookup returns CDR1 SGHRS and CDR2 YFSETQ. The CDR3 loop reads CASSPPGQSNEKLFF. The CDR3 nucleotides are TGCGCCAGCAGCCCCCCGGGACAGTCGAATGAAAAACTGTTTTTT.

The chain couples TRBV28 to TRBJ2-2; D may be TRBD2 (5 bases). The germline V and J ends were trimmed by 5 bases and 4 bases, with 17 bases remaining between them. Germline lookup yields CDR1 MDHEN and CDR2 SYDVKM. This CDR3 contains 16 residues. The DNA for the CDR3 is TGTGCCAGCAGTCCGAGGGTCTTAACCCGCACCGGGGAGCTGTTTTTT. Translation: CASSPRVLTRTGELFF.

For the CDR3, the DNA is TGCGCCAGTACATTGACAGGTGGCACTGAAGCTTTCTTT. Its translation: CASTLTGGTEAFF. The chain combines TRBV5-1 with TRBJ1-1, with D perhaps matching TRBD1 (6 bases). From germline, CDR1 is SGHRS and CDR2 YFSETQ. V was pared by 8 bases and J by 4 bases, with 15 bases between. This CDR3 is built from 13 residues.

The chain combines TRBV4-1 with TRBJ2-7; 11 bases line up with TRBD1. Unmatched junction bases numbered 8, after V lost 3 bases and J lost 4 bases. Per the germline V gene, CDR1 is MGHRA and CDR2 is YSYEKL. The CDR3 contains 16 residues. The CDR3: CASSQVSGQGAYEQYF. As DNA, the CDR3 is TGCGCCAGCAGCCAGGTTTCTGGACAGGGGGCTTACGAGCAGTACTTC.

CDR3 coding DNA: TGTGCCTGGAGTGCCCCGGACAGGTGGAATTCACCCCTCCACTTT. As protein: CAWSAPDRWNSPLHF. The chain uses TRBV30 and TRBJ1-6, with 7 positions matching TRBD1. The germline V gene encodes CDR1 GTSNPN and CDR2 SVGIG (reference sequence). The CDR3 length is 15 residues. J was trimmed by 7 bases and V by 1 base; bases with no gene match: 7.

The V and J genes are TRBV19 and TRBJ1-5; possibly TRBD1 for D (6 bases). The length of the CDR3 is 12 residues. V dropped 8 bases and J dropped 5 bases, with 10 bases sitting between them. Germline CDR1 reads LNHDA; CDR2 reads SQIVND (reference sequence). The CDR3 DNA reads TGTGCCAGTGTACAGGGCCATCAGCCCCAGCATTTT. Translating it yields CASVQGHQPQHF.

The CDR3 here is CASSTRGYYEQYF. The CDR3 region has the DNA TGTGCCAGCAGTACTCGAGGGTACTACGAGCAGTACTTC. The chain has TRBV27 and TRBJ2-7, with TRBD2 as a possible D gene (5 bases). The CDR3 runs 13 residues. Germline-derived CDR1 and CDR2 are MNHEY and SMNVEV (reference sequence). V lost 5 bases and J 3 bases, leaving 11 bases between the germline ends.

V usage is TRBV24-1 and J usage is TRBJ2-1; 8 nucleotides align to TRBD1. This CDR3 is built from 18 residues. Germline-derived CDR1 and CDR2 are KGHDR and SFDVKD. The V segment lost 9 bases and the J segment 1 base; nucleotides outside the gene matches: 16. Written as DNA, the CDR3 is TGTGCCACCGGAGGGCAGGGGGCTAATGGCCCGTCCTACAATGAGCAGTTCTTC. Protein product: CATGGQGANGPSYNEQFF.

The genes are TRBV9 and TRBJ2-2; TRBD2 aligns across 8 bases. The CDR3 is 14 residues long. The junction had 4 bases not matched to a gene; V was cut back by 4 bases and J by 5 bases. Germline V gives CDR1 SGDLS, CDR2 YYNGEE. The CDR3 region has the DNA TGTGCCAGCAGCCCGGGAGGGGTAACCGGGGAGCTGTTTTTT. Amino acid sequence: CASSPGGVTGELFF.

This chain connects TRBV30 to TRBJ1-5, with D hard to call. Trimming took 3 bases from V and 7 from J, leaving 13 bases between them. The length of the CDR3 is 13 residues. Germline assignment: CDR1 GTSNPN and CDR2 SVGIG (reference sequence). The CDR3 here is CAWSLSPRQPQHF. CDR3 sequence (DNA): TGTGCCTGGAGCCTAAGCCCACGGCAGCCCCAGCATTTT.

The genes are TRBV4-2 and TRBJ2-7; the D gene is possibly TRBD1 (5 bases). Germline V gives CDR1 LGHNA, CDR2 YNFKEQ. The CDR3 contains 13 residues. V gave up 0 bases and J gave up 7 bases, with 10 bases separating them. The CDR3 protein is CASSQETVREQYF. Written as DNA, the CDR3 is TGTGCCAGCAGCCAAGAGACAGTACGGGAGCAGTACTTC.

This clone has just one count. The V and J genes are TRBV9 and TRBJ1-3; possible D gene TRBD1, 6 bases. CDR1 is SGDLS, CDR2 YYNGEE, per germline. This CDR3 is built from 16 residues. V lost 0 bases and J 2 bases, leaving 12 bases between the germline ends. The chain's CDR3 is CASSVESGAAGNTIYF. The CDR3 DNA follows: TGTGCCAGCAGCGTAGAATCAGGGGCGGCTGGAAACACCATATATTTT.

This sequence joins TRBV18 and TRBJ1-5, with D perhaps TRBD1 (5 bases). This CDR3 contains 14 residues. V was trimmed by 3 bases and J by 6 bases, leaving 12 bases between them. From germline, CDR1 is KGHSH and CDR2 LQKENI. CDR3 in amino acids: CASSPQGGTQPQHF. CDR3 DNA: TGTGCCAGCTCACCCCAGGGAGGGACTCAGCCCCAGCATTTT.

V is TRBV6-1 and J is TRBJ2-1; D may be TRBD2 (6 bases). The germline V gene encodes CDR1 MNHNS and CDR2 SASEGT. V was shortened by 7 bases and J by 2 bases, with 15 bases between the two germline ends. This CDR3 comprises 15 residues. The CDR3 DNA reads as TGTGCCAGCACCCAAGGGGAGGCTGCCTACAATGAGCAGTTCTTC. This encodes CASTQGEAAYNEQFF.

The chain combines TRBV28 with TRBJ1-5; no clear D gene. This CDR3 has 15 residues. Germline V gene sequence: CDR1 MDHEN, CDR2 SYDVKM. V was cut by 2 bases and J by 3 bases, with 11 bases left in between. The CDR3 DNA follows: TGTGCCAGCAGTTTAAGAGGGTTATTCAATCAGCCCCAGCATTTT. It yields the protein CASSLRGLFNQPQHF.

This clone was recorded once. This chain links TRBV5-1 with TRBJ2-3; 11 nucleotides match TRBD2. V lost 5 bases to trimming and J lost 2 bases; unmatched junction nucleotides: 4. Looked up from germline, CDR1 is SGHRS and CDR2 is YFSETQ. CDR3 length: 15 residues. In nucleotides, the CDR3 is TGCGCCAGCAGTCGACTAGCGGGGAACACAGATACGCAGTATTTT. This translates into CASSRLAGNTDTQYF.

The chain links TRBV19 to TRBJ1-2; D may be TRBD1 (6 bases). Trimming cost V 1 base and J 5 bases, with 17 bases left between them. This CDR3 is 16 amino acids long. Germline CDR1 reads LNHDA; CDR2 reads SQIVND (reference sequence). In DNA, the CDR3 is TGTGCCAGTAGTATAGTAGGCGGGGGCGCCGGGTATGGCTACACCTTC. Residues: CASSIVGGGAGYGYTF. The full variable domain, with the rest looked up from reference TRBV19 and TRBJ1-2, is DGGITQSPKYLFRKEGQNVTLSCEQNLNHDAMYWYRQDPGQGLRLIYYSQIVNDFQKGDIAEGYSVSREKKESFPLTVTSAQKNPTAFYLCASSIVGGGAGYGYTFGSGTRLTVV.

This clone was seen only a few times. This rearrangement joins TRBV2 to TRBJ1-6; possibly TRBD1 for D (5 bases). Trimming left V 4 bases short and J 7 bases short, with 14 bases between. The V gene's germline CDR1 is SNHLY and CDR2 FYNNEI. This CDR3 spans 15 amino acids. The CDR3 here is CASSGEAGRNSPLHF. DNA for the CDR3: TGTGCCAGCAGTGGTGAGGCAGGGAGGAATTCACCCCTCCACTTT.

CDR3 protein: CATFGDGGPFF. Written as DNA, the CDR3 is TGTGCCACGTTCGGGGACGGGGGTCCGTTCTTC. The chain links TRBV28 to TRBJ2-1; possibly TRBD2 for D (6 bases). This CDR3 is 11 amino acids long. V was cut by 10 bases and J by 15 bases, with 19 bases left in between. The germline gives CDR1 MDHEN, CDR2 SYDVKM. The full variable domain, rest sourced from reference TRBV28 and TRBJ2-1, is DVKVTQSSRYLVKRTGEKVFLECVQDMDHENMFWYRQDPGLGLRLIYFSYDVKMKEKGDIPEGYSVSREKKERFSLILESASTNQTSMYLCATFGDGGPFFGPGTRLTVL.

This sequence joins TRBV11-3 and TRBJ1-1; D perhaps matches TRBD1 (6 bases). V was pared by 0 bases and J by 1 base, with 15 bases between. The germline gives CDR1 SGHNT, CDR2 YENEEA. The CDR3 has 17 amino acids. As DNA, the CDR3 is TGTGCCAGCAGCTTAGAGTTACACACAGGGCCGAACACTGAAGCTTTCTTT. This translates into CASSLELHTGPNTEAFF.

V gene TRBV9 combines with J gene TRBJ1-1; maybe TRBD1 (5 bases). The CDR3 consists of 15 residues. Germline V gene lookup returns CDR1 SGDLS and CDR2 YYNGEE. V was pared by 6 bases and J by 4 bases, with 19 bases between. The CDR3 DNA reads TGTGCCAGCACCAGCGTAAAGGCAGGGCCCACTGAAGCTTTCTTT. As protein: CASTSVKAGPTEAFF.

This chain joins TRBV6-5 and TRBJ1-1; possibly TRBD1 for D (5 bases). Deletions cut 6 bases from V and 6 bases from J, with 11 bases between. CDR1 and CDR2 from the germline V gene are MNHEY and SVGAGI. The CDR3 contains 12 residues. The CDR3 region has the DNA TGTGCCAGCAGCCCCGTAGGGGCTGAAGCTTTCTTT. It codes for CASSPVGAEAFF.